This T cell receptor (beta chain) originates from a study of early T cells in non-severe SARS-CoV-2 infection. Each CDR3 protein gets one entry after TCRdb re-called the 5' RACE reads with MiXCR. Here the sample spans 55,000 to 65,000 distinct CDR3 sequences, 10% to 11% being singletons. CDR1 is MNHEY, CDR2 SVGAGI, per germline. Trimming took 0 bases from V and 0 from J; bases not matched to a gene: 8. This CDR3 has 19 residues. Sequencing was performed on whole blood. J is TRBJ1-6 and V is TRBV6-5; 7 bases align to TRBD1. The TCR was taken from an adult who was a healthcare worker with PCR-confirmed SARS-CoV-2 infection or an uninfected control (not recorded which). The CDR3 bases are TGTGCCAGCAGTTACTCAACAGGGGAGGGGAGCTCCTATAATTCACCCCTCCACTTT. Protein product: CASSYSTGEGSSYNSPLHF.